What follows are 12 T cell receptor beta chains derived from one specimen sequenced in a study of blood T cell repertoires in COVID-19. The table came from immunoSEQ multiplex PCR; TCRdb's copy has only in-frame clones and leaves some out. The sample has tens of thousands of clones; 80% to 90% are singletons. What was sequenced was peripheral blood. Receptor source: a man aged 40-49 years with COVID-19, enrolled during active disease.

This clone was seen once. The V call is TRBV7-9, the J call TRBJ2-7; D possibly corresponds to TRBD1 (6 bases). V was pared by 5 bases and J by 7 bases, with 21 bases between. The CDR3 contains 15 residues. The germline V gene encodes CDR1 SEHNR and CDR2 FQNEAQ (reference sequence). Here the CDR3 reads CASSESTGYAWEQYF. The CDR3 region has the DNA TGTGCCAGCAGCGAATCCACAGGGTATGCTTGGGAGCAGTACTTC.

The chain uses TRBV5-1 and TRBJ1-4; TRBD1 matches 8 bases. Germline CDR1 is SGHRS and CDR2 is YFSETQ. The V and J ends lost 3 bases and 6 bases, in that order; junction bases with no gene match: 7. The CDR3 consists of 15 residues. CDR3 DNA: TGCGCCAGCAGCTCGCCGGACAGGGACGATGAAAAACTGTTTTTT. This sequence encodes CASSSPDRDDEKLFF.

The gene calls are TRBV18 and TRBJ1-3; 7 bases agree with TRBD1. The length of the CDR3 is 15 residues. Trimming at V came to 0 bases and at J to 4 bases, leaving 3 bases not matched to a gene. Germline V lookup: CDR1 KGHSH, CDR2 LQKENI. The CDR3 loop is CASSPPKGAGNTIYF. DNA for the CDR3: TGTGCCAGCTCACCACCGAAGGGGGCCGGAAACACCATATATTTT.

The chain is built from TRBV5-4 and TRBJ2-7, with unresolved D. The germline V gene has CDR1 SGHNT and CDR2 YYREEE (reference sequence). The V and J ends lost 4 bases and 3 bases respectively, with 11 bases between them. The CDR3 is 13 residues long. CDR3 coding DNA: TGTGCCAGCAGCCCCCCATCCAGCTACGAGCAGTACTTC. Translation gives CASSPPSSYEQYF.

J is TRBJ2-1 and V is TRBV7-8; 8 nucleotides match TRBD2. The CDR3 totals 17 residues. Germline CDR1 reads SGHVS; CDR2 reads FQNEAQ. J lost 0 bases, V lost 3 bases, and 7 bases had no gene match. The CDR3 loop is CASSFRGSGGSYNEQFF. DNA of the CDR3: TGTGCCAGCAGCTTCCGAGGGAGCGGGGGCTCCTACAATGAGCAGTTCTTC.

The table lists this clone with a count of one. This chain's CDR3 is CASSQVPGHHTQYF. The DNA of the CDR3 is TGCGCCAGCAGCCAGGTGCCAGGGCACCATACGCAGTATTTT. V is TRBV4-1 and J is TRBJ2-3, with D possibly TRBD1 on 5 matching bases. V lost 3 bases, J lost 7 bases, and 14 bases lay in between. Germline values: CDR1 MGHRA, CDR2 YSYEKL. The length of the CDR3 is 14 residues.

The chain uses TRBV5-4 and TRBJ2-5, with TRBD2 matching over 12 bases. Trimming took 4 bases from V and 4 from J; bases not matched to a gene: 5. The CDR3 contains 15 residues. CDR1 is SGHNT, CDR2 YYREEE, per germline (reference sequence). CDR3 in amino acids: CASSPGLAGIETQYF. The CDR3, as DNA: TGTGCCAGCAGCCCTGGACTAGCGGGAATAGAGACCCAGTACTTC. Supplemented by reference TRBV5-4 and TRBJ2-5, the full variable domain reads ETGVTQSPTHLIKTRGQQVTLRCSSQSGHNTVSWYQQALGQGPQFIFQYYREEENGRGNFPPRFSGLQFPNYSSELNVNALELDDSALYLCASSPGLAGIETQYFGPGTRLLVL.

This clone was counted a single time. The rearrangement uses TRBV11-2 and TRBJ1-1, with 8 bases matching TRBD1. CDR1 and CDR2 (germline): SGHAT, FQNNGV. Losses at the gene ends were 3 bases for V and 5 bases for J; bases not matched to a gene: 5. This CDR3 is 14 amino acids long. The CDR3 region has the DNA TGTGCCAGCAGCTTGGACAGGGCGGGAACTGAAGCTTTCTTT. Amino acid sequence: CASSLDRAGTEAFF.

The chain combines TRBV4-1 with TRBJ2-7; 7 nucleotides match TRBD2. The V and J ends lost 0 bases and 3 bases, in that order; junction bases with no gene match: 2. This CDR3 has 14 residues. Germline assignment: CDR1 MGHRA and CDR2 YSYEKL. The CDR3 bases are TGCGCCAGCAGCCAAGAGCCTAGCGGCTACGAGCAGTACTTC. This encodes CASSQEPSGYEQYF.

V gene TRBV4-1 combines with J gene TRBJ1-2; possibly TRBD1 for D (5 bases). Trimming shortened V by 3 bases and J by 7 bases, and 15 bases separated the two germline ends. The CDR3 contains 14 residues. From germline, CDR1 is MGHRA and CDR2 YSYEKL. The CDR3 nucleotides read TGCGCCAGCAGCCACCAGGACACGCTGGCTGGCTACACCTTC. Encoded protein: CASSHQDTLAGYTF.

The V call is TRBV4-1, the J call TRBJ2-5; 9 positions agree with TRBD1. The V gene end was trimmed by 3 bases and the J gene end by 5 bases; junction bases not matched to a gene: 7. CDR3 length equals 15 residues. The germline V gene encodes CDR1 MGHRA and CDR2 YSYEKL. CDR3 DNA: TGCGCCAGCAGCCAGGGACAGGGTGGCTGGGAGACCCAGTACTTC. Its translation is CASSQGQGGWETQYF.

Written as DNA, the CDR3 is TGTGCCAGCCAGGGCGGATCATATGGCTACACCTTC. The encoded protein is CASQGGSYGYTF. The V and J genes are TRBV28 and TRBJ1-2, with a tentative D call TRBD1 (5 bases). In germline, CDR1 is MDHEN, CDR2 SYDVKM. The CDR3 totals 12 residues. Trimming stripped 8 bases from V and 5 bases from J, with 12 bases between.